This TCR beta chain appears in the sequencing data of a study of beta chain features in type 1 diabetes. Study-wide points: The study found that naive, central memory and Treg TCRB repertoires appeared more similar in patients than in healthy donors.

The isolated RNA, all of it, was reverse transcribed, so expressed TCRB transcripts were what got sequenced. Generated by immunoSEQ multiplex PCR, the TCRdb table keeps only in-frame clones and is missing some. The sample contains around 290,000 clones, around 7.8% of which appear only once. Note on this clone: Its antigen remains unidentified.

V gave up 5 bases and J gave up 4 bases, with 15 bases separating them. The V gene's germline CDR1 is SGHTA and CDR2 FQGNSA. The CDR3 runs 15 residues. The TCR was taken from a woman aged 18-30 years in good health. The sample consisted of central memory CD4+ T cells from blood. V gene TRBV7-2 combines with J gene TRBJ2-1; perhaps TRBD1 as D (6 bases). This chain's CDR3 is CASSTQGWSYNEQFF. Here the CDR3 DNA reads TGTGCCAGCAGCACTCAGGGGTGGTCTTACAATGAGCAGTTCTTC.